Each of the 15 T cell receptor beta chains below was sequenced from the same sample in a study of cytomegalovirus exposure and HLA in healthy donors (dated by TCRdb to 2015 to 2018). Libraries came from the immunoSEQ multiplex PCR assay. For the multiplex PCR, a mixture combining 60 forward primers for TCR Vbeta segments and 13 reverse primers for TCR Jbeta segments was used. TCRdb provides this immuneACCESS table in a form limited to in-frame rearrangements. Some clones are lacking; in checked studies, under half of them reflect an unresolved V gene, and why the rest are absent is not known. The record for this sample contains tens of thousands of clones. Approximately 4.2% of the sample is in the top ten clones. What was sequenced was PBMCs. These receptor sequences come from a man younger than 35 in good health and CMV-seropositive.

The chain links TRBV6-1 to TRBJ1-1; no firm D call. The CDR3 is 12 residues long. Trimming stripped 0 bases from V and 6 bases from J, with 5 bases between. The germline gives CDR1 MNHNS, CDR2 SASEGT. CDR3 amino acids: CASSEARPEAFF. Written as DNA, the CDR3 is TGTGCCAGCAGTGAAGCGCGTCCTGAAGCTTTCTTT.

The gene calls are TRBV5-1 and TRBJ2-3, with D possibly being TRBD1 (5 bases). This CDR3 has 15 residues. Trimming removed 1 base at V and 4 bases at J, with 13 bases between. Germline V lookup: CDR1 SGHRS, CDR2 YFSETQ. The CDR3 reads CASSLNERGPDTQYF. CDR3 nucleotide sequence: TGCGCCAGCAGCTTGAATGAAAGGGGCCCAGATACGCAGTATTTT.

The rearrangement joins TRBV6-1 to TRBJ2-3, with no clear D. Germline V CDR1 and CDR2: MNHNS, SASEGT. The CDR3 has 13 residues. V was clipped by 0 bases and J by 5 bases, with 6 bases between them. The CDR3 protein is CASSEAWLDTQYF. The CDR3, as DNA: TGTGCCAGCAGTGAAGCTTGGCTAGATACGCAGTATTTT.

This chain links TRBV27 with TRBJ2-7; D is possibly TRBD1 (5 bases). Deletions cut 8 bases from V and 4 bases from J, with 15 bases between. Germline V gene lookup returns CDR1 MNHEY and CDR2 SMNVEV (reference sequence). CDR3 length: 13 residues. CDR3 amino acids: CASRFTQGYEQYF. CDR3 nucleotides: TGTGCCAGCCGCTTTACTCAGGGATACGAGCAGTACTTC.

The J gene is TRBJ2-1, the V gene TRBV29-1; 12 bases fit TRBD2. V lost 4 bases, J lost 7 bases, and 8 bases stayed unmatched. The CDR3 sequence is 15 residues long. In germline, CDR1 is SQVTM, CDR2 ANQGSEA. For the CDR3, the DNA is TGCAGCGTTGGACTAGCGGGAGCCCGGGGAAATGAGCAGTTCTTC. Its translation is CSVGLAGARGNEQFF.

V and J are TRBV11-2 and TRBJ2-3; D might be TRBD1 (6 bases). The V gene lost 7 bases and the J gene lost 3 bases, with 11 bases spanning the gap. CDR3 length equals 13 residues. Germline V gene lookup returns CDR1 SGHAT and CDR2 FQNNGV. The CDR3 sequence: CASNTGSTDTQYF. CDR3 bases: TGTGCCAGCAACACAGGGTCAACAGATACGCAGTATTTT.

The chain has TRBV28 and TRBJ1-2; no reliable D call. V was cut by 4 bases and J by 4 bases, with 13 bases left in between. Looked up from germline, CDR1 is MDHEN and CDR2 is SYDVKM. The CDR3 contains 14 residues. The CDR3 sequence: CASSWAVGSYGYTF. The CDR3 nucleotides are TGTGCCAGCAGTTGGGCTGTGGGCAGCTATGGCTACACCTTC.

Here the CDR3 DNA reads TGTGCCAGCAGTTCTAGTTTTCACGAGCAGTACTTC. Protein sequence: CASSSSFHEQYF. The V gene is TRBV27, the J gene TRBJ2-5; D gene ambiguous. The J call could be wrong; TRBJ2-7 is a better fit for the DNA end. Germline V gives CDR1 MNHEY, CDR2 SMNVEV (reference sequence). CDR3 size: 12 residues.

The chain is built from TRBV19 and TRBJ2-6, with a tentative D call TRBD1 (6 bases). The V and J ends lost 4 bases and 2 bases respectively, with 9 bases between them. Per the germline V gene, CDR1 is LNHDA and CDR2 is SQIVND (reference sequence). The CDR3 has 15 amino acids. The CDR3 bases are TGTGCCAGTAGTACTTCAGGGGCTGGGGCCAACGTCCTGACTTTC. The encoded protein is CASSTSGAGANVLTF.

The rearrangement joins TRBV5-1 to TRBJ1-6; weak D call: TRBD1 (5 bases). The germline gives CDR1 SGHRS, CDR2 YFSETQ. Trimming pared 4 bases from V and 5 bases from J, leaving 7 bases between. CDR3 length: 13 residues. This CDR3 is CASSGRDNSPLHF. In nucleotides, the CDR3 is TGCGCCAGCAGCGGCAGGGATAATTCACCCCTCCACTTT.

The V gene is TRBV6-1, the J gene TRBJ1-3; no clear D gene. Germline loops: CDR1 MNHNS, CDR2 SASEGT. Trimming shortened V by 2 bases and J by 8 bases, and 19 bases separated the two germline ends. This CDR3 is 16 amino acids long. The DNA for the CDR3 is TGTGCCAGCAGTGAATTCCCCGTTAAGGAGGAGCACACCATATATTTT. Protein: CASSEFPVKEEHTIYF.

CDR3 DNA sequence: TGTGCCAGCAGTGAATACCGGGAGACCCAGTACTTC. Translation: CASSEYRETQYF. The V gene is TRBV25-1, the J gene TRBJ2-5; unclear D gene. The V and J ends lost 0 bases and 5 bases respectively, with 4 bases between them. Germline lookup yields CDR1 MGHDK and CDR2 SYGVNS. The CDR3 runs to 12 residues.

V usage is TRBV7-9 and J usage is TRBJ2-7; D is uncertain. CDR3 length: 13 residues. The ends were cut back, 4 bases at V and 3 bases at J, with 10 bases in the middle. The germline V gene encodes CDR1 SEHNR and CDR2 FQNEAQ (reference sequence). The CDR3 is CASSSGFFYEQYF. In DNA form, the CDR3 reads TGTGCCAGCAGCTCGGGTTTCTTCTACGAGCAGTACTTC.

This chain connects TRBV25-1 to TRBJ2-7; TRBD1 matches 10 bases. This CDR3 region has 14 residues. J gave up 7 bases and V 6 bases, and 9 bases lay outside the gene matches. Per the germline V gene, CDR1 is MGHDK and CDR2 is SYGVNS. The CDR3 DNA follows: TGTGCCAGCAGCCCAGGGACAGGGGCTGATGAGCAGTACTTC. Translation: CASSPGTGADEQYF.

Comments on this clone: One junction end does not reproduce the germline sequence, and a read error may be involved. The CDR3 nucleotides read TGCGCCAGCAGCTCGACTAGCGGGAGGGGGGAGCAGCACTTC. It is translated as CASSSTSGRGEQHF. The chain uses TRBV5-1 and TRBJ2-7, with 14 bases matching TRBD2. The germline CDR1 and CDR2 sequences are SGHRS and YFSETQ. The length of the CDR3 is 14 residues.